This TCR beta chain appears in the sequencing data of a study of T-cell reconstitution after alpha-beta-depleted transplantation in children. Study-wide results and limits: Where some patients showed high TCRbeta diversity at day 60, it came from recipient T cells and thymic progenitors that had survived. Expanded graft clones numbering several hundred reportedly gave rise to alpha-beta T cells about two months after transplant. Fresh T-cell production supplied most of the T-cell counts and diversity seen one year after transplant.

Between the trimmed V and J ends, which lost 0 bases and 2 bases, there was a span of 15 bases. CDR3 length: 16 amino acids. Germline-derived CDR1 and CDR2 are SGHRS and YFSETQ. This clonotype was detected a few times. What it binds is unknown. Researchers prepared the TCRbeta library using unique molecular identifiers, the study reports. Using its own MiXCR run on the PCR reads, TCRdb lists one record per CDR3 protein. The sample includes 490,000 or so distinct CDR3 sequences, roughly a tenth of them seen just once. The source material was PBMCs, sampled before TCRalphabeta/CD19-depleted stem cell transplant. V gene TRBV5-1 combines with J gene TRBJ2-7, with D uncertain. This sequence originates from a child younger than 10 with inherited bone marrow failure, due to receive a stem cell transplant. CDR3 protein: CASSLDAPTRAYEQYF. The CDR3 DNA sequence: TGCGCCAGCAGCTTGGATGCTCCTACTCGTGCCTACGAGCAGTACTTC. The variable domain in full, completed from reference TRBV5-1 and TRBJ2-7, reads KAGVTQTPRYLIKTRGQQVTLSCSPISGHRSVSWYQQTPGQGLQFLFEYFSETQRNKGNFPGRFSGRQFSNSRSEMNVSTLELGDSALYLCASSLDAPTRAYEQYFGPGTRLTVT.